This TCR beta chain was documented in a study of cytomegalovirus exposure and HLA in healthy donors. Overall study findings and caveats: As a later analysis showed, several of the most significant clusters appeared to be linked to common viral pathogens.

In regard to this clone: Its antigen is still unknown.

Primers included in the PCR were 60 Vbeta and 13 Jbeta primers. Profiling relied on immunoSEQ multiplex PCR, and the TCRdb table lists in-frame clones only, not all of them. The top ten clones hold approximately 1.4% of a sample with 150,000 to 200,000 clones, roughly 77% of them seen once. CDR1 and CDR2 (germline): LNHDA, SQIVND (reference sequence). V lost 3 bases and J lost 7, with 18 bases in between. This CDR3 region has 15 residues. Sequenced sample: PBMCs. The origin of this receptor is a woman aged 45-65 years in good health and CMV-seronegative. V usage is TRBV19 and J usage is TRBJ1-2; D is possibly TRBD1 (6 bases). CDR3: CASSIAGAPVFGYTF. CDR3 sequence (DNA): TGTGCCAGTAGTATTGCGGGGGCGCCGGTTTTTGGCTACACCTTC.